This TCR beta chain was sequenced for a study of siplizumab effects on memory and regulatory T cells. Study results and limitations: Under siplizumab, an average around 69% of mappable alloreactive CD4+ clones were Treg-derived, compared with under 35% in controls. Researchers could map only a minor fraction of alloreactive clones to unstimulated subsets. There was no confirmation of the suppressive function of proliferating Tregs from siplizumab cultures. Naive T cell populations appeared to exhibit greater diversity than memory cells and appeared to be major alloresponse contributors.

Germline values: CDR1 SGHRS, CDR2 YFSETQ. The CDR3 contains 15 residues. With 4 bases clipped from V and 6 bases from J, the junction kept 6 bases outside the gene matches. Libraries were prepared by immunoSEQ multiplex PCR; TCRdb keeps only in-frame clonotypes and omits some of them. Of around 87,000 clones detected, 70% to 90% appear once; the ten largest clones hold about 16%. About this clone itself: Its cognate antigen is unknown.

Sequencing was carried out using CD4+ T cells sorted from blood. The chain recombines TRBV5-1 with TRBJ2-1; 11 bases line up with TRBD2. The receptor comes from a human donor in good health. CDR3: CASSHLSGRANEQFF. The CDR3, as DNA: TGCGCCAGCAGCCACCTTAGCGGGAGGGCCAATGAGCAGTTCTTC.